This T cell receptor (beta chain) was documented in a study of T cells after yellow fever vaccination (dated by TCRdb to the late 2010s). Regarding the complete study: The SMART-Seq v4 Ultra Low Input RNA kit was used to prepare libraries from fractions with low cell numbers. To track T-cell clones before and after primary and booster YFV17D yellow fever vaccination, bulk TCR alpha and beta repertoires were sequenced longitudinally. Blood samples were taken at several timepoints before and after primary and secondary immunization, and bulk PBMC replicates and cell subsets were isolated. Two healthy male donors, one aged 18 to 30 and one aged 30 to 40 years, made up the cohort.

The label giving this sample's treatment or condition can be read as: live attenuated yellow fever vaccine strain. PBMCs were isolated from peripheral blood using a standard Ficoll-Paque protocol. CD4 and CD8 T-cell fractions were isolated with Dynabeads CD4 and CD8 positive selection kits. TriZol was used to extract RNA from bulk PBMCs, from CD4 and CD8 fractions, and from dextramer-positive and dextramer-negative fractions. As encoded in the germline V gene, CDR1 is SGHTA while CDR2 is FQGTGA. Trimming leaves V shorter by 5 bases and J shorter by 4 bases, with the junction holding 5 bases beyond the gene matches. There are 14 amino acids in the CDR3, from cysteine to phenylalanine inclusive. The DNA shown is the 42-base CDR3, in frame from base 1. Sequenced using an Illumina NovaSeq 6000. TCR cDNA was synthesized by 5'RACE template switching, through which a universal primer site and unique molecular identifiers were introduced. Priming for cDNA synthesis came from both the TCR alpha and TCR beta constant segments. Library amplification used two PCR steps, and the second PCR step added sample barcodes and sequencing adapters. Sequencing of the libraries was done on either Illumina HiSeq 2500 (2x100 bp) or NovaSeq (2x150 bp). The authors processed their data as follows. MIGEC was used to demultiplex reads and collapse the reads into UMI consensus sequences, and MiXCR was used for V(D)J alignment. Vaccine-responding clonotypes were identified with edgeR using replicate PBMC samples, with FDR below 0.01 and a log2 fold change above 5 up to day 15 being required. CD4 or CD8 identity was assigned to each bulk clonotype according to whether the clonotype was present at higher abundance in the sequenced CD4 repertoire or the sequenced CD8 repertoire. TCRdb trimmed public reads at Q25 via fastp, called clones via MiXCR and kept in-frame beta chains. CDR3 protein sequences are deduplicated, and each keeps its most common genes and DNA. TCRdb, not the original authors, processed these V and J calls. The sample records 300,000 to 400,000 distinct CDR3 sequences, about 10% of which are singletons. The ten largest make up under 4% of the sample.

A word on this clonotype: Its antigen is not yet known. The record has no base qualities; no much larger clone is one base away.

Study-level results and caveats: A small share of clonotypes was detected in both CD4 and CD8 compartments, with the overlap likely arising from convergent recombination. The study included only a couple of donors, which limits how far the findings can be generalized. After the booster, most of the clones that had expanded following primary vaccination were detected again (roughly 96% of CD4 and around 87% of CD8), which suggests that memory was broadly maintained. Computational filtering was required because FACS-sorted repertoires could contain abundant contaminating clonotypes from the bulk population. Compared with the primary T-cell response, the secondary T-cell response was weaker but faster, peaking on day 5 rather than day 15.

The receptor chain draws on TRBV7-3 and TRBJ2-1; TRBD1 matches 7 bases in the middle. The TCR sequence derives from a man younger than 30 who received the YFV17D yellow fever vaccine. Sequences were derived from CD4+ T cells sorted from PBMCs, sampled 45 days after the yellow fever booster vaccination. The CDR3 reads CASSRQQGYNEQFF. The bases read TGTGCCAGCAGCCGCCAACAGGGGTACAATGAGCAGTTCTTC.